This T cell receptor (beta chain) was observed in a study of blood T cells in healthy people across ages. Alongside a J-beta primer mix, a sample-barcoded 5' primer served in a second PCR lasting roughly 6 to 12 cycles. TCRdb ran MiXCR on the 5' RACE reads and lists one entry per CDR3 protein. This sample carries hundreds of thousands of distinct CDR3 sequences, roughly 60% of them seen once, and the ten largest clones take around 22%. No fewer than 6 micrograms of total RNA were isolated from every sample. This CDR3 has 14 residues. Germline CDR1 DFQATT, CDR2 SNEGSKA (reference sequence). Trimming stripped 4 bases from V and 2 bases from J, with 11 bases between.

Material for sequencing was blood. The TCR comes from a man in his thirties or forties in good health. The chain recombines TRBV20-1 with TRBJ1-4; D is uncertain. CDR3 region: CSAKDRGTNEKLFF. DNA for the CDR3: TGCAGTGCTAAAGATCGCGGCACTAATGAAAAACTGTTTTTT.